The following is a T cell receptor beta chain sequence with its context. Participant-reported clinical history was the basis for cohort assignment. The sample comes from a study of blood T cell repertoires in COVID-19. At the level of the study: PBMCs, B-cell-depleted T cells, or T cells were the source of the cDNA or gDNA that made up the material.

The CDR3 is made up of 15 amino acids. Losses at the gene ends were 4 bases for V and 2 bases for J; bases not matched to a gene: 5. Germline V gene sequence: CDR1 SGHDT, CDR2 YYEEEE. Original handling: Estimation of nucleated cell counts was performed using reference gene primer amplification. Data came from immunoSEQ multiplex PCR; TCRdb stores just in-frame clones and leaves some out. V, J and clone size are those of that table, while D and trimming were read from the DNA. The table has approximately 360,000 clones, 88% seen once. The J gene is TRBJ2-3, the V gene TRBV5-6; 9 bases agree with TRBD1. The receptor was derived from a woman in her 30s with acute COVID-19. The source material was PBMCs or T cells enriched from blood (not recorded which). The CDR3 nucleotides are TGTGCCAGCAGCCCGGGACAGGGCCCCACAGATACGCAGTATTTT. It translates to CASSPGQGPTDTQYF.